What follows are 21 T cell receptor beta chains derived from one specimen sequenced in a study of cytomegalovirus exposure and HLA in healthy donors. PCR primers comprised 60 Vbeta and 13 Jbeta primers. Sequencing used immunoSEQ multiplex PCR; TCRdb keeps in-frame clones, though not all of them. The data contain fewer than 250,000 clones, around four fifths of them seen just once; the ten biggest clones take up 10% to 13%. The sequenced sample was PBMCs. All receptors derive from a woman between 50 and 59 years old in good health and CMV-seropositive.

V gene TRBV5-4 combines with J gene TRBJ2-1; tentatively, D is TRBD1 (6 bases). This CDR3 spans 13 amino acids. Trimming removed 4 bases from V and 7 bases from J, with 12 bases in between. Germline CDR1 SGHNT, CDR2 YYREEE (reference sequence). CDR3 DNA sequence: TGTGCCAGCAGCATCGACAGGCGTAATGAGCAGTTCTTC. This encodes CASSIDRRNEQFF.

The J gene is TRBJ1-2, the V gene TRBV5-6, with D possibly TRBD1 on 5 matching bases. The germline V and J ends were trimmed by 2 bases and 6 bases, with 14 bases remaining between them. The CDR3 runs 14 residues. Germline CDR1 and CDR2: SGHDT and YYEEEE. CDR3 DNA sequence: TGTGCCAGCAGCTTAGGGCAGGGCGCAAATGGCTACACCTTC. Its protein product is CASSLGQGANGYTF.

The rearrangement uses TRBV29-1 and TRBJ1-5; 8 bases are shared with TRBD1. J lost 5 bases, V lost 6 bases, and 9 bases had no gene match. Germline V lookup: CDR1 SQVTM, CDR2 ANQGSEA. The CDR3 consists of 14 residues. The CDR3 coding sequence is TGCAGCGTCCTACAGGGGGTCGGGGATCAGCCCCAGCATTTT. This translates into CSVLQGVGDQPQHF.

The chain links TRBV4-2 to TRBJ1-2; 11 nucleotides match TRBD1. V lost 1 base and J lost 2; bases outside the gene matches: 0. Germline V gene sequence: CDR1 LGHNA, CDR2 YNFKEQ. This CDR3 comprises 15 residues. CDR3 amino acids: CASSQGTGGNYGYTF. The CDR3 coding sequence is TGTGCCAGCAGCCAAGGGACAGGGGGCAACTATGGCTACACCTTC.

The chain employs TRBV14 and TRBJ1-2; TRBD1 matches 8 bases. Germline loops: CDR1 SGHDN, CDR2 FVKESK. Germline trimming cut 4 bases from V and 4 bases from J; bases unmatched to any gene: 8. CDR3 length: 15 amino acids. This CDR3 reads CASSRDRGSLYGYTF. The CDR3 DNA is TGTGCCAGCAGCCGAGACAGGGGCTCCCTCTATGGCTACACCTTC.

This chain links TRBV5-1 with TRBJ2-7; 10 nucleotides align to TRBD1. CDR1 is SGHRS and CDR2 is YFSETQ in the germline V gene. The CDR3 is 15 amino acids. Trimming cost V 1 base and J 5 bases; bases outside gene matches: 6. CDR3 in DNA: TGCGCCAGCAGCTTGAGTGGGACAGGGGTGGACGAGCAGTACTTC. Its translation: CASSLSGTGVDEQYF.

The chain is built from TRBV6-5 and TRBJ1-1, with D possibly being TRBD1 (5 bases). The V end was cut by 0 bases, the J end by 7 bases, with 12 bases between. Germline values: CDR1 MNHEY, CDR2 SVGAGI. The CDR3 has 14 amino acids. The CDR3 DNA is TGTGCCAGCAGTTACTCGTTCACCGGGGGTGAAGCTTTCTTT. Translated: CASSYSFTGGEAFF.

This rearrangement joins TRBV7-6 to TRBJ2-7; D ambiguous. V was pared by 1 base and J by 0 bases, with 7 bases between. CDR3 length: 14 residues. Germline loops: CDR1 SGHVS, CDR2 FNYEAQ. The CDR3 nucleotides are TGTGCCAGCAGCTTAGGCAGAAACTCCTACGAGCAGTACTTC. Amino acids: CASSLGRNSYEQYF.

The chain uses TRBV2 and TRBJ2-3, with 7 bases lining up with TRBD2. The CDR3 consists of 14 residues. Germline CDR1 and CDR2: SNHLY and FYNNEI. The V segment lost 6 bases and the J segment 0 bases; nucleotides outside the gene matches: 3. This CDR3 is CASSLAVSTDTQYF. The CDR3 region has the DNA TGTGCCAGCAGCCTAGCGGTTAGCACAGATACGCAGTATTTT.

The chain recombines TRBV12-5 with TRBJ2-5; D unclear. V was clipped by 5 bases and J by 1 base, with 5 bases between them. CDR3 size: 12 residues. Germline assignment: CDR1 LGHNT and CDR2 FRNRAP. CDR3 DNA: TGTGCTAGTGGTCCCTCCCAAGAGACCCAGTACTTC. Translating it yields CASGPSQETQYF.

As regards this clone: One end of the junction does not line up with germline, which may come from a read error. The rearrangement joins TRBV7-9 to TRBJ2-7, with D unclear. The germline V gene has CDR1 SEHNR and CDR2 FQNEAQ (reference sequence). The CDR3 extends over 12 amino acids. CDR3 DNA sequence: TGTTCCAGCAGCTTAGTTTCGGGCGAGCAGTACTTC. This gives the protein CSSSLVSGEQYF.

The chain is built from TRBV6-6 and TRBJ2-3, with 11 bases identical to TRBD1. The germline CDR1 and CDR2 sequences are MNHNY and SVGAGI (reference sequence). The CDR3 contains 16 residues. With 6 bases clipped from V and 0 bases from J, the junction kept 5 bases outside the gene matches. DNA for the CDR3: TGTGCCAGCAGACGGACAGGGGGCGAAAGCACAGATACGCAGTATTTT. Protein sequence: CASRRTGGESTDTQYF.

The rearrangement joins TRBV18 to TRBJ1-1; possibly TRBD1 for D (6 bases). The CDR3 is 13 amino acids. Trimming stripped 4 bases from V and 5 bases from J, with 11 bases between. From germline, CDR1 is KGHSH and CDR2 LQKENI. The CDR3 nucleotides read TGTGCCAGCTCACAGACAGGAAGAACTGAAGCTTTCTTT. Translated: CASSQTGRTEAFF. The full variable domain, its missing parts supplied by reference TRBV18 and TRBJ1-1, is NAGVMQNPRHLVRRRGQEARLRCSPMKGHSHVYWYRQLPEEGLKFMVYLQKENIIDESGMPKERFSAEFPKEGPSILRIQQVVRGDSAAYFCASSQTGRTEAFFGQGTRLTVV.

This clone has a single count. The chain combines TRBV6-5 with TRBJ2-3; possibly TRBD2 for D (5 bases). Germline V gene sequence: CDR1 MNHEY, CDR2 SVGAGI. V was clipped by 4 bases and J by 6 bases, with 8 bases between them. The CDR3 totals 12 residues. DNA of the CDR3: TGTGCCAGCAGTTTTCGGAGGGATACGCAGTATTTT. Translated, it gives CASSFRRDTQYF.

This sequence joins TRBV6-6 and TRBJ2-3, with D hard to call. V was clipped by 11 bases and J by 0 bases, with 9 bases between them. Germline V lookup: CDR1 MNHNY, CDR2 SVGAGI (reference sequence). The CDR3 is made up of 12 amino acids. The CDR3 region has the DNA TGTGCCGGCAAGACTAGCACAGATACGCAGTATTTT. This gives the protein CAGKTSTDTQYF.

This clone was recorded once. The chain couples TRBV28 to TRBJ1-5; D is possibly TRBD1 (5 bases). The CDR3 spans 15 residues. The germline gives CDR1 MDHEN, CDR2 SYDVKM. Trimming left V 5 bases short and J 4 bases short, with 15 bases between. CDR3 bases: TGTGCCAGCAGTCCTAGTCAGGGCAGGAATCAGCCCCAGCATTTT. Its translation: CASSPSQGRNQPQHF.

The rearrangement links TRBV2 to TRBJ1-2, with D tentatively TRBD1 (5 bases). The CDR3 length is 15 residues. Germline values: CDR1 SNHLY, CDR2 FYNNEI. The germline V and J ends were trimmed by 2 bases and 5 bases, with 15 bases remaining between them. CDR3 in DNA: TGTGCCAGCAGTGAATTGACAGCAGATACTTATGGCTACACCTTC. Its translation: CASSELTADTYGYTF.

This chain uses TRBV28 with TRBJ1-4, with 7 bases aligning to TRBD1. V trimming: 6 bases; J trimming: 6 bases; junction bases outside the gene matches: 4. The germline V gene encodes CDR1 MDHEN and CDR2 SYDVKM. CDR3 length equals 13 residues. The CDR3 protein is CASSGTAYEKLFF. CDR3 in DNA: TGTGCCAGCAGCGGGACAGCCTATGAAAAACTGTTTTTT.

The V call is TRBV9, the J call TRBJ1-2, with unresolved D. Germline-derived CDR1 and CDR2 are SGDLS and YYNGEE. The V and J ends lost 3 bases and 1 base respectively, with 13 bases between them. This CDR3 is 15 amino acids long. CDR3 loop: CASSEGDRGNYGYTF. Written as DNA, the CDR3 is TGTGCCAGCAGCGAGGGCGATCGGGGTAACTATGGCTACACCTTC.

DNA for the CDR3: TGCGCCAGTCGACAGGGGACAGGAGATACGCAGTATTTT. Encoded protein: CASRQGTGDTQYF. The V gene is TRBV5-1, the J gene TRBJ2-3; 8 nucleotides agree with TRBD1. The CDR3 runs 13 residues. Trimming cost V 8 bases and J 5 bases; bases outside gene matches: 7. Per germline, CDR1 SGHRS and CDR2 YFSETQ.

On this clone: This sample includes further DNA sequences coding for the same CDR3. This chain links TRBV5-1 with TRBJ1-5; perhaps TRBD1 as D (6 bases). V dropped 0 bases and J dropped 3 bases, with 10 bases sitting between them. Germline CDR1 SGHRS, CDR2 YFSETQ. This CDR3 has 15 residues. The CDR3 loop is CASSLDQGSNQPQHF. The CDR3 nucleotides are TGCGCCAGCAGCTTGGACCAGGGGTCCAATCAGCCCCAGCATTTT.